These 8 T cell receptor beta chains came from one sample sequenced in a study of beta chain features in type 1 diabetes. Expressed TCRB transcripts were sequenced, since all the RNA that had been isolated was reverse transcribed. Some clones are missing from TCRdb's copy, which holds only in-frame ones; the method was immunoSEQ multiplex PCR. The sample shows 60,000 to 75,000 clones, roughly 60% of them seen only once. Sequenced sample: Tregs from blood. The receptors stem from a woman between 18 and 30 years old in good health.

Relative to its sample, this clone is medium-sized. This chain uses TRBV6-1 with TRBJ2-7; D remains unclear. Deletions cut 6 bases from V and 3 bases from J, with 12 bases between. CDR1 is MNHNS, CDR2 SASEGT, per germline. There are 13 residues in the CDR3. CDR3 in DNA: TGTGCCAGCAGCCGAAGGCAGGACTACGAGCAGTACTTC. Amino acids: CASSRRQDYEQYF.

V and J are TRBV20-1 and TRBJ2-1; D gene uncertain. The CDR3 length is 11 residues. V was shortened by 3 bases and J by 10 bases, with 10 bases between the two germline ends. Germline CDR1 and CDR2: DFQATT and SNEGSKA (reference sequence). The CDR3 is CSASAPAEQFF. The CDR3 nucleotides read TGCAGTGCTAGTGCGCCTGCCGAGCAGTTCTTC.

The chain joins TRBV6-5 to TRBJ1-6; no firm D call. This CDR3 region has 15 residues. CDR1 and CDR2 (germline): MNHEY, SVGAGI. Between the trimmed V and J ends, which lost 0 bases and 8 bases, there was a span of 11 bases. CDR3 DNA sequence: TGTGCCAGCAGTTACTCCGAAAACGGGGATTCACCCCTCCACTTT. Its translation: CASSYSENGDSPLHF.

The chain couples TRBV4-3 to TRBJ2-1; 11 bases align to TRBD2. V was pared by 3 bases and J by 6 bases, with 4 bases of the junction left unmatched. Germline V lookup: CDR1 LGHNA, CDR2 YSLEER. The CDR3 has 15 residues. The CDR3 nucleotides read TGCGCCAGCAGCCAGCCTAGCGGGGGGATCAATGAGCAGTTCTTC. It translates to CASSQPSGGINEQFF.

This chain links TRBV5-5 with TRBJ2-2; D unresolved. Trimming removed 2 bases at V and 4 bases at J, with 15 bases between. Germline CDR1 reads SGHKS; CDR2 reads YYEKEE (reference sequence). This CDR3 spans 16 amino acids. CDR3 nucleotides: TGTGCCAGCAGCTTAATACCAGGTCTCTCCACCGGGGAGCTGTTTTTT. Translating it yields CASSLIPGLSTGELFF.

This chain links TRBV30 with TRBJ1-4, with D uncertain. Deletions cut 1 base from V and 0 bases from J, with 6 bases between. The CDR3 is 14 amino acids. Germline V gives CDR1 GTSNPN, CDR2 SVGIG (reference sequence). This CDR3 is CAWSGVATNEKLFF. The DNA for the CDR3 is TGTGCCTGGAGTGGTGTAGCAACTAATGAAAAACTGTTTTTT.

The CDR3 loop is CASTRTGELFF. For the CDR3, the DNA is TGCGCCAGCACCAGGACCGGGGAGCTGTTTTTT. The chain uses TRBV5-1 and TRBJ2-2; D unclear. V lost 6 bases and J lost 5, with 5 bases in between. This CDR3 has 11 amino acids. In germline, CDR1 is SGHRS, CDR2 YFSETQ.

This chain uses TRBV6-5 with TRBJ2-7; unclear D gene. This CDR3 has 11 amino acids. Germline V gives CDR1 MNHEY, CDR2 SVGAGI. V lost 6 bases and J lost 6, with 9 bases in between. The DNA for the CDR3 is TGTGCCAGCAGCTCGATCGGCGAGCAGTACTTC. It yields the protein CASSSIGEQYF.